The next 32 T cell receptor beta chains were all read from a single sample in a study of graft-versus-host responses after intestinal transplantation. These receptors' targets are unknown. Method: immunoSEQ multiplex PCR; TCRdb's copy keeps in-frame clones and lacks some. The repertoire holds around 110,000 clones, roughly 93% seen once, with roughly 1% in the top ten. The material sequenced was unstimulated CD8+ T cells sorted from spleen or lymph node cells, taken before transplant. All receptors come from a human donor who was the organ donor for an intestinal transplant.

The genes are TRBV9 and TRBJ2-1, with no clear D. This CDR3 region has 15 residues. The V and J ends lost 1 base and 8 bases respectively, with 16 bases between them. Looked up from germline, CDR1 is SGDLS and CDR2 is YYNGEE. DNA for the CDR3: TGTGCCAGCAGCGTATCTGGGCCATCAAGGGATGAGCAGTTCTTC. This sequence encodes CASSVSGPSRDEQFF. Drawing the rest from reference TRBV9 and TRBJ2-1, the complete variable domain is DSGVTQTPKHLITATGQRVTLRCSPRSGDLSVYWYQQSLDQGLQFLIQYYNGEERAKGNILERFSAQQFPDLHSELNLSSLELGDSALYFCASSVSGPSRDEQFFGPGTRLTVL.

J is TRBJ1-5 and V is TRBV4-1; D uncertain. CDR3 size: 15 residues. The ends were cut back, 5 bases at V and 6 bases at J, with 17 bases in the middle. Per the germline V gene, CDR1 is MGHRA and CDR2 is YSYEKL. CDR3 nucleotide sequence: TGCGCCAGCAGCGCCCGGTTCGTGGGAGGTCAGCCCCAGCATTTT. Translated: CASSARFVGGQPQHF.

V and J are TRBV4-2 and TRBJ1-1; maybe TRBD1 (6 bases). This CDR3 is built from 15 residues. Germline V gene data show CDR1 as LGHNA and CDR2 as YNFKEQ. Trimming pared 5 bases from V and 0 bases from J, leaving 13 bases between. The CDR3 reads CASSFQPGVNTEAFF. In nucleotides, the CDR3 is TGTGCCAGCAGCTTTCAACCAGGGGTGAACACTGAAGCTTTCTTT.

The chain links TRBV6-6 to TRBJ2-5; 10 bases are a match to TRBD2. The DNA end lines up better with TRBJ2-7; the J call may be wrong. The CDR3 consists of 14 residues. From germline, CDR1 is MNHNY and CDR2 SVGAGI (reference sequence). In nucleotides, the CDR3 is TGTGCCAGCAGTCCGGGGACTAGCGCCCACGAGCAGTACTTC. Translating gives CASSPGTSAHEQYF.

This sequence joins TRBV5-4 and TRBJ2-7, with 11 bases that match TRBD1. The CDR3 extends over 14 amino acids. The germline gives CDR1 SGHNT, CDR2 YYREEE (reference sequence). V was clipped by 4 bases and J by 7 bases; unmatched bases: 7. CDR3 DNA sequence: TGTGCCAGCAGCCCCAGTGGGACAGGGGGAGAGCAGTACTTC. Translation gives CASSPSGTGGEQYF.

The rearrangement joins TRBV27 to TRBJ2-7; perhaps D is TRBD1 or TRBD2 (6 bases each). This CDR3 spans 15 amino acids. Germline loops: CDR1 MNHEY, CDR2 SMNVEV (reference sequence). Trimming took 3 bases from V and 4 from J, leaving 16 bases between them. The chain's CDR3 is CASSLGSGAPYEQYF. The CDR3 DNA sequence: TGTGCCAGCAGTTTGGGCTCGGGGGCCCCTTACGAGCAGTACTTC.

Written as DNA, the CDR3 is TGTGCCAGTAGTATTGGAGGGAAATATTACGAGCAGTACTTC. Amino acid sequence: CASSIGGKYYEQYF. The gene calls are TRBV19 and TRBJ2-7, with TRBD2 as a possible D gene (6 bases). Trimming removed 3 bases at V and 4 bases at J, with 13 bases between. In germline, CDR1 is LNHDA, CDR2 SQIVND (reference sequence). The CDR3 has 14 amino acids. Full variable domain (outside the CDR3, taken from reference TRBV19 and TRBJ2-7): DGGITQSPKYLFRKEGQNVTLSCEQNLNHDAMYWYRQDPGQGLRLIYYSQIVNDFQKGDIAEGYSVSREKKESFPLTVTSAQKNPTAFYLCASSIGGKYYEQYFGPGTRLTVT.

The chain employs TRBV11-2 and TRBJ2-7, with D perhaps TRBD1 (6 bases). This CDR3 spans 15 amino acids. Germline lookup yields CDR1 SGHAT and CDR2 FQNNGV. V lost 8 bases and J lost 2, with 19 bases in between. CDR3 amino acids: CASPPDSHSPYEQYF. CDR3 nucleotide sequence: TGTGCCAGCCCTCCGGACAGTCACTCCCCCTACGAGCAGTACTTC.

The chain couples TRBV9 to TRBJ2-3; TRBD2 aligns across 8 bases. The CDR3 has 17 residues. CDR1 SGDLS and CDR2 YYNGEE come from the germline V gene. With V trimmed by 0 bases and J by 2 bases, 8 bases remained unmatched. CDR3 in amino acids: CASSVDPAGENTDTQYF. The CDR3 DNA reads as TGTGCCAGCAGCGTAGACCCAGCGGGAGAGAACACAGATACGCAGTATTTT.

V is TRBV4-1 and J is TRBJ2-7; D gene ambiguous. With 1 base removed from V and 4 bases from J, the gap between germline ends came to 8 bases. This CDR3 is 13 amino acids long. CDR1 is MGHRA, CDR2 YSYEKL, per germline. The CDR3 DNA reads TGCGCCAGCAGCCAAGGGCCGTTTTACGAGCAGTACTTC. Its translation: CASSQGPFYEQYF.

This chain joins TRBV4-1 and TRBJ1-1; D is undetermined. This CDR3 has 15 amino acids. With 0 bases removed from V and 0 bases from J, the gap between germline ends came to 8 bases. Per germline, CDR1 MGHRA and CDR2 YSYEKL. CDR3 sequence reads: CASSQDPAMNTEAFF. In DNA, the CDR3 is TGCGCCAGCAGCCAAGATCCAGCCATGAACACTGAAGCTTTCTTT.

V usage is TRBV13 and J usage is TRBJ1-5, with D possibly TRBD1 on 5 matching bases. In germline, CDR1 is PRHDT, CDR2 FYEKMQ (reference sequence). The V and J ends lost 6 bases and 2 bases respectively, with 11 bases between them. This CDR3 contains 14 residues. The CDR3 nucleotides are TGTGCCAGCAGTTTGGGGCCGGGCAATCAGCCCCAGCATTTT. It is translated as CASSLGPGNQPQHF.

The chain has TRBV27 and TRBJ1-5; 7 bases line up with TRBD1. This CDR3 has 16 residues. With V trimmed by 6 bases and J by 2 bases, 10 bases remained unmatched. Germline CDR1 reads MNHEY; CDR2 reads SMNVEV (reference sequence). CDR3 coding DNA: TGTGCCAGCAGCGTCACAGGGGAGGTTGGCAATCAGCCCCAGCATTTT. Protein: CASSVTGEVGNQPQHF.

This sequence joins TRBV28 and TRBJ2-5; no clear D gene. The germline gives CDR1 MDHEN, CDR2 SYDVKM. The CDR3 is made up of 14 amino acids. V dropped 1 base and J dropped 9 bases, with 15 bases sitting between them. The CDR3 here is CASSLFPVVTAQYF. The CDR3 DNA is TGTGCCAGCAGTTTATTCCCAGTTGTTACGGCCCAGTACTTC. The complete variable domain, with remaining parts taken from reference TRBV28 and TRBJ2-5, reads DVKVTQSSRYLVKRTGEKVFLECVQDMDHENMFWYRQDPGLGLRLIYFSYDVKMKEKGDIPEGYSVSREKKERFSLILESASTNQTSMYLCASSLFPVVTAQYFGPGTRLLVL.

This clone was recorded a few times. J is TRBJ1-3 and V is TRBV5-6; TRBD1 agrees at 7 bases. Trimming cost V 4 bases and J 7 bases; bases outside gene matches: 5. The CDR3 is 13 amino acids. Per the germline V gene, CDR1 is SGHDT and CDR2 is YYEEEE. CDR3 protein: CASSQDRFNTIYF. Here the CDR3 DNA reads TGTGCCAGCAGCCAGGACAGGTTTAACACCATATATTTT.

The chain combines TRBV6-5 with TRBJ1-1, with TRBD1 matching over 7 bases. The V and J ends lost 5 bases and 4 bases, in that order; junction bases with no gene match: 10. This CDR3 is 15 amino acids long. Germline V lookup: CDR1 MNHEY, CDR2 SVGAGI. The CDR3 DNA follows: TGTGCCAGCAGTGCTCAACAGGGGTTGGGCACTGAAGCTTTCTTT. Translation gives CASSAQQGLGTEAFF.

This chain connects TRBV11-2 to TRBJ2-3; D remains unclear. Between the trimmed V and J ends, which lost 6 bases and 3 bases, there was a span of 10 bases. This CDR3 has 13 residues. The germline V gene has CDR1 SGHAT and CDR2 FQNNGV. DNA for the CDR3: TGTGCCAGCAGTCTCTTTATGACAGATACGCAGTATTTT. Its translation is CASSLFMTDTQYF.

The chain couples TRBV4-2 to TRBJ2-3; D not resolved. There are 14 residues in the CDR3. The V and J ends lost 0 bases and 6 bases respectively, with 10 bases between them. Looked up from germline, CDR1 is LGHNA and CDR2 is YNFKEQ. The chain's CDR3 is CASSQEAPADTQYF. In DNA form, the CDR3 reads TGTGCCAGCAGCCAAGAGGCCCCTGCGGATACGCAGTATTTT.

V usage is TRBV6-5 and J usage is TRBJ2-1; 7 bases map to TRBD2. CDR3 length: 13 residues. The junction had 3 bases not matched to a gene; V was cut back by 4 bases and J by 6 bases. CDR1 is MNHEY, CDR2 SVGAGI, per germline. For the CDR3, the DNA is TGTGCCAGCAGTTGGGGGGGAACCAATGAGCAGTTCTTC. Its protein is CASSWGGTNEQFF.

The genes are TRBV27 and TRBJ1-5; no firm D call. The CDR3 is 16 amino acids. V was pared by 1 base and J by 2 bases, with 12 bases between. Germline CDR1 MNHEY, CDR2 SMNVEV (reference sequence). The DNA of the CDR3 is TGTGCCAGCAGTTTATTCGGGAGGTCTCGCAATCAGCCCCAGCATTTT. This translates into CASSLFGRSRNQPQHF.

The chain joins TRBV27 to TRBJ2-7; D unresolved. In germline, CDR1 is MNHEY, CDR2 SMNVEV (reference sequence). Trimming cost V 1 base and J 6 bases, with 4 bases left between them. CDR3 size: 11 residues. DNA for the CDR3: TGTGCCAGCAGTTTATGGGGCGAGCAGTACTTC. Amino acid sequence: CASSLWGEQYF.

This clone was observed a single time. The gene calls are TRBV6-6 and TRBJ2-3; D ambiguous. Trimming shortened V by 4 bases and J by 1 base, and 12 bases separated the two germline ends. Looked up from germline, CDR1 is MNHNY and CDR2 is SVGAGI (reference sequence). The CDR3 loop spans 15 amino acids. The CDR3 loop is CASSLFLPGTDTQYF. DNA for the CDR3: TGTGCCAGCAGTTTATTTCTCCCTGGCACAGATACGCAGTATTTT.

In its sample, this clone was seen once. J is TRBJ2-7 and V is TRBV4-2; maybe TRBD1 (6 bases). The CDR3 runs to 14 residues. CDR1 is LGHNA and CDR2 is YNFKEQ in the germline V gene. V dropped 0 bases and J dropped 3 bases, with 9 bases sitting between them. The CDR3 sequence: CASSQDRGFYEQYF. The CDR3 region has the DNA TGTGCCAGCAGCCAAGACAGGGGATTCTACGAGCAGTACTTC.

The CDR3 protein is CASSIVLSRYEQYF. In nucleotides, the CDR3 is TGTGCCAGTAGTATAGTACTGAGTCGCTACGAGCAGTACTTC. The rearrangement uses TRBV19 and TRBJ2-7; no clear D gene. Germline assignment: CDR1 LNHDA and CDR2 SQIVND (reference sequence). This CDR3 comprises 14 residues. The V end was cut by 1 base, the J end by 3 bases, with 10 bases between.

V and J are TRBV9 and TRBJ2-7; 10 bases agree with TRBD2. The CDR3 has 23 amino acids. CDR1 is SGDLS and CDR2 is YYNGEE in the germline V gene. The J segment lost 0 bases and the V segment lost 3 bases, leaving 27 bases of the junction unmatched. CDR3 nucleotide sequence: TGTGCCAGCAGCGATCGGTCCCACGGGCGGGGGGCAGCGGGAGGGCCTAGCTCCTACGAGCAGTACTTC. It is translated as CASSDRSHGRGAAGGPSSYEQYF.

The chain links TRBV5-5 to TRBJ2-7; D ambiguous. V lost 4 bases and J 3 bases, leaving 5 bases between the germline ends. CDR1 is SGHKS, CDR2 YYEKEE, per germline (reference sequence). This CDR3 comprises 11 residues. CDR3 DNA sequence: TGTGCCAGCAGCCGCAGCTACGAGCAGTACTTC. As protein: CASSRSYEQYF. The full variable domain, its missing parts supplied by reference TRBV5-5 and TRBJ2-7, is DAGVTQSPTHLIKTRGQQVTLRCSPISGHKSVSWYQQVLGQGPQFIFQYYEKEERGRGNFPDRFSARQFPNYSSELNVNALLLGDSALYLCASSRSYEQYFGPGTRLTVT.

The chain joins TRBV30 to TRBJ2-5; possible D gene TRBD2, 6 bases. The germline V gene has CDR1 GTSNPN and CDR2 SVGIG (reference sequence). V was cut by 2 bases and J by 5 bases, with 12 bases left in between. There are 13 residues in the CDR3. The DNA of the CDR3 is TGTGCCTGGAGTACGGGGGTGGGGGAGACCCAGTACTTC. Amino acids: CAWSTGVGETQYF.

This chain connects TRBV7-9 to TRBJ1-1; D not certain. Trimming took 2 bases from V and 3 from J, leaving 13 bases between them. The CDR3 consists of 15 residues. Germline V gene data show CDR1 as SEHNR and CDR2 as FQNEAQ (reference sequence). This CDR3 reads CASSLTRTTDTEAFF. In DNA, the CDR3 is TGTGCCAGCAGCTTAACGAGGACCACGGACACTGAAGCTTTCTTT. The whole variable domain, remainder taken from reference TRBV7-9 and TRBJ1-1, is DTGVSQNPRHKITKRGQNVTFRCDPISEHNRLYWYRQTLGQGPEFLTYFQNEAQLEKSRLLSDRFSAERPKGSFSTLEIQRTEQGDSAMYLCASSLTRTTDTEAFFGQGTRLTVV.

The chain has TRBV4-3 and TRBJ2-1, with 11 bases fitting TRBD2. CDR1 and CDR2 (germline): LGHNA, YSLEER. The CDR3 is 16 residues long. V was clipped by 0 bases and J by 3 bases; unmatched bases: 1. CDR3: CASSQDTSGSYNEQFF. In nucleotides, the CDR3 is TGCGCCAGCAGCCAAGACACTAGCGGGAGCTACAATGAGCAGTTCTTC.

J is TRBJ2-7 and V is TRBV7-6, with 9 bases matching TRBD1. This CDR3 has 14 residues. Germline V CDR1 and CDR2: SGHVS, FNYEAQ. The junction had 4 bases not matched to a gene; V was cut back by 5 bases and J by 2 bases. Here the CDR3 DNA reads TGTGCCAGCAGCCCTAGGACAGGGGCCTACGAGCAGTACTTC. The encoded protein is CASSPRTGAYEQYF. The entire variable domain, with the rest obtained from reference TRBV7-6 and TRBJ2-7, is as follows: GAGVSQSPRYKVTKRGQDVALRCDPISGHVSLYWYRQALGQGPEFLTYFNYEAQQDKSGLPNDRFSAERPEGSISTLTIQRTEQRDSAMYRCASSPRTGAYEQYFGPGTRLTVT.

The rearrangement joins TRBV10-3 to TRBJ1-1; 7 bases align to TRBD1. V shed 11 bases and J 0 bases; nucleotides not matched to a gene: 15. There are 16 residues in the CDR3. The germline V gene encodes CDR1 ENHRY and CDR2 SYGVKD. The CDR3, as DNA: TGTGCCGCCGCATCCGGGACAGAGGGCATGAACACTGAAGCTTTCTTT. It translates to CAAASGTEGMNTEAFF.

This rearrangement joins TRBV28 to TRBJ2-5; 7 positions match TRBD2. The germline gives CDR1 MDHEN, CDR2 SYDVKM. Trimming at V came to 5 bases and at J to 0 bases, leaving 6 bases not matched to a gene. The CDR3 totals 15 residues. The CDR3 region is CASSRLAEYQETQYF. CDR3 bases: TGTGCCAGCAGTCGACTAGCTGAGTACCAAGAGACCCAGTACTTC.